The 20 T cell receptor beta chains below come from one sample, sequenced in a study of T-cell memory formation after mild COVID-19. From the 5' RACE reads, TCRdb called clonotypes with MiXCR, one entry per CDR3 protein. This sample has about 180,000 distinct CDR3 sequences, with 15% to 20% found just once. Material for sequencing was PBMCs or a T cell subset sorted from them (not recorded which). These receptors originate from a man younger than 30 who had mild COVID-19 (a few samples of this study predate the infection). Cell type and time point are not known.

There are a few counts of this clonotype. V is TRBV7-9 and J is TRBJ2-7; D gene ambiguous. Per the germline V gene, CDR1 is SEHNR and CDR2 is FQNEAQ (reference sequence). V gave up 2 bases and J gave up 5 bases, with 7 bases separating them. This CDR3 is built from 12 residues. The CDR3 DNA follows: TGTGCCAGCAGCTTAAATCCCCACGAGCAGTACTTC. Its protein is CASSLNPHEQYF.

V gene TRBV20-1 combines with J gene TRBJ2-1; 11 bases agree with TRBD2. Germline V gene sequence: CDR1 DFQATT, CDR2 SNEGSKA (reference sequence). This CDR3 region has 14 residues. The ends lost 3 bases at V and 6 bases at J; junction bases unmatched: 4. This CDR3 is CSARASGGINEQFF. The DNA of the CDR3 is TGCAGTGCTAGGGCTAGCGGGGGGATCAATGAGCAGTTCTTC.

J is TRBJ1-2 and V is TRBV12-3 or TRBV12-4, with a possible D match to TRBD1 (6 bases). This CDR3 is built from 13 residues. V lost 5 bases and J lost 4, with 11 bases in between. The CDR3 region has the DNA TGTGCCAGCAGTACTAGGGGGGGCTATGGCTACACCTTC. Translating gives CASSTRGGYGYTF.

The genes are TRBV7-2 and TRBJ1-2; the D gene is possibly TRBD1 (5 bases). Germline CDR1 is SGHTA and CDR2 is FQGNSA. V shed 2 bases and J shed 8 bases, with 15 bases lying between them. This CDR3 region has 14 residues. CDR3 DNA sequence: TGTGCCAGCAGCTTACGGGCAGGGCCTCGCGGCTACACCTTC. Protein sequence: CASSLRAGPRGYTF. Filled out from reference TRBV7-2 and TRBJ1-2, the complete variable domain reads GAGVSQSPSNKVTEKGKDVELRCDPISGHTALYWYRQSLGQGLEFLIYFQGNSAPDKSGLPSDRFSAERTGGSVSTLTIQRTQQEDSAVYLCASSLRAGPRGYTFGSGTRLTVV.

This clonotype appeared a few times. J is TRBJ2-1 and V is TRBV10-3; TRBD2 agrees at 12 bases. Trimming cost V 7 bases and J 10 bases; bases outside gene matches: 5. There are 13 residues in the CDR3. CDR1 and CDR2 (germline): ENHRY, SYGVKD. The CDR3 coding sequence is TGTGCCATCACCTTAGGACTAGCGGGGGAGCAGTTCTTC. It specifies CAITLGLAGEQFF.

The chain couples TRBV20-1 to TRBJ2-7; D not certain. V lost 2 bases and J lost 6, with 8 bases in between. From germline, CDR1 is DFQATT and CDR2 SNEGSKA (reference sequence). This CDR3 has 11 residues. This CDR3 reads CSARRSGEQYV. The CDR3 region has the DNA TGCAGTGCTAGAAGGTCGGGCGAGCAGTACGTC.

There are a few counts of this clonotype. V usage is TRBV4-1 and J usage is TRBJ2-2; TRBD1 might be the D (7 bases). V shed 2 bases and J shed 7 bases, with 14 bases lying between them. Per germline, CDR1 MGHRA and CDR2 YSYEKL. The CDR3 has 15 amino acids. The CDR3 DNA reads TGCGCCAGCAGCCAACCAGGGGGGCCTATCGGGGAGCTGTTTTTT. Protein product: CASSQPGGPIGELFF.

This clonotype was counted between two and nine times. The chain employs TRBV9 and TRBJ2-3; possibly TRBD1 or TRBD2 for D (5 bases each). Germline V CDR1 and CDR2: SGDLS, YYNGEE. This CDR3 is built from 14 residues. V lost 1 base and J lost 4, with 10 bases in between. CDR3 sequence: CASSVRWDADTQYF. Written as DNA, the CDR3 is TGTGCCAGCAGCGTACGTTGGGACGCAGATACGCAGTATTTT.

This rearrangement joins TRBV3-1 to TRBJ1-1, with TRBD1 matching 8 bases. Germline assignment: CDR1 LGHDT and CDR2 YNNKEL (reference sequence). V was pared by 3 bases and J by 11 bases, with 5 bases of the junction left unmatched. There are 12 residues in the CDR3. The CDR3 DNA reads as TGTGCCAGCAGCCAGCTGGACAGGGAGGCTTTCTTT. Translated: CASSQLDREAFF.

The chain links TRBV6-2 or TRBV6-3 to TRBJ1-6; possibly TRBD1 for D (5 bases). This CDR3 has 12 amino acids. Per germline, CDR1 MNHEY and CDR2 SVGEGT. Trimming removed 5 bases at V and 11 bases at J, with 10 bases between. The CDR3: CASSRDRTPLHF. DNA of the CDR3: TGTGCCAGCAGTCGAGACAGAACACCCCTCCACTTT.

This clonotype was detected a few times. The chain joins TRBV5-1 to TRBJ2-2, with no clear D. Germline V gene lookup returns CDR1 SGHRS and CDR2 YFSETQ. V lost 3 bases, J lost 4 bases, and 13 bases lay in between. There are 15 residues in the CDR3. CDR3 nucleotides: TGCGCCAGCAGCTCCCGAATCTCCCCCACCGGGGAGCTGTTTTTT. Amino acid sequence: CASSSRISPTGELFF.

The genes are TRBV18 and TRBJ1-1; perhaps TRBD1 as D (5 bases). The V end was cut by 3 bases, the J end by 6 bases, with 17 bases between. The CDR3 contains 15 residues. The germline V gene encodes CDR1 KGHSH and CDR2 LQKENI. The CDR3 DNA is TGTGCCAGCTCACCGTTCAGGGACGTAACCGCTGAAGCTTTCTTT. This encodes CASSPFRDVTAEAFF. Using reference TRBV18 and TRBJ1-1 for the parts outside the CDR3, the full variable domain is NAGVMQNPRHLVRRRGQEARLRCSPMKGHSHVYWYRQLPEEGLKFMVYLQKENIIDESGMPKERFSAEFPKEGPSILRIQQVVRGDSAAYFCASSPFRDVTAEAFFGQGTRLTVV.

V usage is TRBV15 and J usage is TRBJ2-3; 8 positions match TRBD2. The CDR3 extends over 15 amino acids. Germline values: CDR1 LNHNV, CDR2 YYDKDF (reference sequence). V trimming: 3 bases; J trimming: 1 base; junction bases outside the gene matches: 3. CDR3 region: CATSRETSGTDTQYF. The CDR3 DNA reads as TGTGCCACCAGCAGGGAGACTAGCGGCACAGATACGCAGTATTTT.

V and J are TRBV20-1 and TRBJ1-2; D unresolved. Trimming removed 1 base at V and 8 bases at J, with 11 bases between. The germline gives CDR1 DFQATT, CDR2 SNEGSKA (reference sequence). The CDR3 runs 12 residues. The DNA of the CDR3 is TGCAGTGCTAGAGGAGCCCCGGTGGGCTACACCTTC. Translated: CSARGAPVGYTF.

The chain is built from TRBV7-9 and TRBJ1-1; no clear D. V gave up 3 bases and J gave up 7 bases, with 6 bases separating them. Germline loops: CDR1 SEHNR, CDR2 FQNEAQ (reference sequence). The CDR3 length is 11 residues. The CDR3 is CASSFEDEAFF. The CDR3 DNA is TGTGCCAGCAGCTTCGAGGATGAAGCTTTCTTT.

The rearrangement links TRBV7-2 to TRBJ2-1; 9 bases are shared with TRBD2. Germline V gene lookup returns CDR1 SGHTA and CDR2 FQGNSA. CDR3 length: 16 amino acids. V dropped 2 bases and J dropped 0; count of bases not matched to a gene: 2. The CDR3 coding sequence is TGTGCCAGCAGCTTACTAGCGGGGCGCTCCTACAATGAGCAGTTCTTC. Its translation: CASSLLAGRSYNEQFF.

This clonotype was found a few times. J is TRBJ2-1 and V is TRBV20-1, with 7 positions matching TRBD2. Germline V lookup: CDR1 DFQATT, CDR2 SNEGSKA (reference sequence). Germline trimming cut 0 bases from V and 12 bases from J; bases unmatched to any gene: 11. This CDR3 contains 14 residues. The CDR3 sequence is CSAREGTTRRGQFF. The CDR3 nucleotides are TGCAGTGCTAGAGAGGGGACTACTCGACGGGGGCAGTTCTTC.

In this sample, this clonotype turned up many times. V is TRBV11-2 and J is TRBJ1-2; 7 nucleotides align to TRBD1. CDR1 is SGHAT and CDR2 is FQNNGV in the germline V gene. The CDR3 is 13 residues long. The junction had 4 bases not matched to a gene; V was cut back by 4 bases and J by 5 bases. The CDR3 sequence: CASSSGQDYGYTF. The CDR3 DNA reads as TGTGCCAGCAGCTCCGGACAGGATTATGGCTACACCTTC.

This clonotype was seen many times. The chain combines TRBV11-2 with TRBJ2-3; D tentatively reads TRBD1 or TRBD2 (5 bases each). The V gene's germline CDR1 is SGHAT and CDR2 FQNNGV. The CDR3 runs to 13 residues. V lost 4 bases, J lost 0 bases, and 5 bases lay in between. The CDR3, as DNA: TGTGCCAGCAGCTGGGACAGCACAGATACGCAGTATTTT. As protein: CASSWDSTDTQYF.

CDR3 nucleotides: TGTGCCACCAGCAGTGGGACTAGCGAGAACACCGGGGAGCTGTTTTTT. Its translation: CATSSGTSENTGELFF. This chain joins TRBV15 and TRBJ2-2, with 10 bases aligning to TRBD2. Germline-derived CDR1 and CDR2 are LNHNV and YYDKDF (reference sequence). CDR3 length: 16 residues. Trimming at V came to 3 bases and at J to 1 base, leaving 2 bases not matched to a gene.